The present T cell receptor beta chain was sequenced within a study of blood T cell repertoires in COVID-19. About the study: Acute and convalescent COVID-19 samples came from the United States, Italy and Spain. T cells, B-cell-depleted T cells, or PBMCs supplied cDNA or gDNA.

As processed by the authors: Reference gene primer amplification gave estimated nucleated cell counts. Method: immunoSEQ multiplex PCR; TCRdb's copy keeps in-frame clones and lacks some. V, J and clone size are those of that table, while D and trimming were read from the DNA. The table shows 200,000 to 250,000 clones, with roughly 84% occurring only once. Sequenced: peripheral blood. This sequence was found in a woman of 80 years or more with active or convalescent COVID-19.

The CDR3 loop is CSASGGTGAGNTIYF. CDR3 nucleotide sequence: TGCAGTGCTAGTGGTGGGACAGGGGCTGGAAACACCATATATTTT. J is TRBJ1-3 and V is TRBV20-1; 10 bases are a match to TRBD1. Trimming cost V 3 bases and J 2 bases; bases outside gene matches: 4. The CDR3 contains 15 residues. Germline V lookup: CDR1 DFQATT, CDR2 SNEGSKA (reference sequence).